This entry describes one T cell receptor (beta chain). There is no known antigen for this receptor. The sample holds no much larger clone one base away, and base qualities are not on file. The sample originates from a study of T cell changes during pregnancy in multiple sclerosis (dated by TCRdb to about 2019). Broadly, across the study: In women with multiple sclerosis, the researchers looked at how the T cell repertoire shifted as pregnancy progressed.

Trimming removed 5 bases from V and 6 bases from J, leaving 13 bases between the germline ends. The CDR3 runs 13 residues from the cysteine to the phenylalanine. Here the CDR3 DNA is all that survives: 39 bases in frame from base 1. CDR1 and CDR2, per the germline V gene (reference sequence), are SEHNR and FQNEAQ. Receptor libraries were prepared by the immunoSEQ multiplex PCR assay. Sourced from immuneACCESS, this table was stored by TCRdb with only in-frame sequences that have V and J called. A share of the clones is absent; for the studies checked, an unresolved V gene accounts for under half, and the remainder has no known explanation. The sample records roughly 58,000 clones, more than 90% of which are singletons. The ten largest account for approximately 3% of the sample.

The rearranged chain carries TRBV7-9 and TRBJ1-1; no confident D gene assignment can be made. This material consisted of CD8+ T cells from peripheral blood mononuclear cells, taken before pregnancy. The origin of this receptor is a female donor with multiple sclerosis, enrolled in a pregnancy study. This receptor carries the CDR3 CASSDPGSAEAFF. The DNA is TGTGCCAGCAGCGACCCCGGGTCGGCTGAAGCTTTCTTT. Here the CDR3 is joined to the reference TRBV7-9 and TRBJ1-1 genes, and the full variable domain is: DTGVSQNPRHKITKRGQNVTFRCDPISEHNRLYWYRQTLGQGPEFLTYFQNEAQLEKSRLLSDRFSAERPKGSFSTLEIQRTEQGDSAMYLCASSDPGSAEAFFGQGTRLTVV.